The present entry profiles one TCR beta chain with its context. This CDR3 spans 13 amino acids. The junction had 5 bases not matched to a gene; V was cut back by 4 bases and J by 8 bases. Germline assignment: CDR1 SNHLY and CDR2 FYNNEI. This sample stems from a study of blood T cell repertoires in COVID-19. In the study overall: There were acute and convalescent COVID-19 samples, and they came from the United States, Italy and Spain. Nucleic acid was either cDNA or gDNA, and it came from T cells, B-cell-depleted T cells, or PBMCs.

Original processing methods: Amplifying reference gene primers gave estimates of nucleated cell counts. Profiled with immunoSEQ multiplex PCR; TCRdb holds only in-frame clones, not every one. V and J calls and clone size are given by that table; D and trimming were obtained from the DNA. The table includes 110,000 or so clones, 85% detected once. The sequencing sample was made of peripheral blood. The J gene is TRBJ1-2, the V gene TRBV2; 9 bases match TRBD1. The source of this sequence is a human donor in a cohort sampled during active COVID-19. CDR3 sequence reads: CASSAGTGRGYTF. The CDR3 DNA reads as TGTGCCAGCAGTGCCGGGACAGGGCGCGGCTACACCTTC.